The clone carrying this TCR beta chain was observed a few times. Its antigen is as yet unknown. The sample comes from a study of T-cell memory formation after mild COVID-19. General study results and limits: Still unconfirmed is whether the second-wave clones peaking on day 37 recognized SARS-CoV-2. Memory cells collected pre-infection included some clones that later responded, suggesting cross-reactive memory joined.

Each CDR3 protein is one row after TCRdb ran MiXCR on the 5' RACE reads. The repertoire includes around 400,000 distinct CDR3 sequences, 24% of them detected once, and around 9.5% sits in the top ten. CDR3 size: 18 residues. The V segment lost 4 bases and the J segment 0 bases; nucleotides outside the gene matches: 8. CDR1 and CDR2 from the germline V gene are SGHRS and YFSETQ. The TCR was taken from an adult woman who had mild COVID-19 (a few samples of this study predate the infection). Cell type and time point are not known. What was sequenced was PBMCs or a T cell subset sorted from them (not recorded which). The J gene is TRBJ2-1, the V gene TRBV5-1; 12 bases fit TRBD2. The CDR3 DNA reads as TGCGCCAGCAGCGCCAGACTAGCGGGGGTTATCTCCTACAATGAGCAGTTCTTC. Its protein product is CASSARLAGVISYNEQFF.